A selection of T cell receptor beta chains follows, all from one sample in a study of identical twins. TCRdb processed the 5' RACE reads anew with MiXCR; each CDR3 protein has one entry. The sample shows about 340,000 distinct CDR3 sequences, about 12% of them seen only once. This same sample was also taken into another study, of yellow fever vaccine responses in identical twins.

Specimen: CD8+ T cells sorted from blood. These receptors were taken from a woman under 30 in good health. The CDR3 runs from the conserved cysteine through the conserved F or W. The D gene is left open where the match is weak. Expanded clones are given a class, and other clones once, few, many or no size at all.

j_call clone_size v_call cdr3_length d_call cdr3_nt cdr3_aa
TRBJ2-1 few TRBV4-1 18 TRBD2 TGCGCCAGCAGCCAAGATGGTCTAGCGGGGGGGCCTGGGTATGAGCAGTTCTTC CASSQDGLAGGPGYEQFF
TRBJ2-5 once TRBV9 18 TRBD2 TGTGCCAGCAGTGCGTTACCGGGACTAGCGGGAGCGGGAGAGACCCAGTACTTC CASSALPGLAGAGETQYF
TRBJ2-5 - TRBV15 16 - TGTGCCACCAGCAGAGGCTGGGACACAGGTACAGAGACCCAGTACTTC CATSRGWDTGTETQYF
TRBJ2-1 - TRBV30 19 TRBD2 TGTGCCTGGAGTCTCCCAGGACTAGCGGGGGAGATCTCCTACAATGAGCAGTTCTTC CAWSLPGLAGEISYNEQFF
TRBJ2-2 - TRBV2 16 TRBD2 TGTGCCAGCAGTTCCCGACTAGCGGGATTACCCGGGGAGCTGTTTTTT CASSSRLAGLPGELFF
TRBJ2-1 - TRBV27 16 TRBD2 TGTGCCAGCAGGGGCTTTCTAGCGGGGGCCTACAATGAGCAGTTCTTC CASRGFLAGAYNEQFF
TRBJ2-3 - TRBV7-6 15 - TGTGCCAGCAGCTTAGAGGTGTCTAGCACAGATACGCAGTATTTT CASSLEVSSTDTQYF
TRBJ2-7 few TRBV25-1 15 TRBD1 TGTGCCAGCAGTGAATTCGGCAGGGGGTGCTACGAGCAGTACTTC CASSEFGRGCYEQYF
TRBJ2-1 - TRBV5-5 18 TRBD1 TGTGCCAGCAGCTTGTTAGGCCCGGCAGGGGGCTCCTACAATGAGCAGTTCTTC CASSLLGPAGGSYNEQFF
TRBJ1-1 - TRBV29-1 13 - TGCAGCGTTGTGGGGATTCGAGGCACTGAAGCTTTCTTT CSVVGIRGTEAFF
TRBJ2-1 few TRBV13 18 TRBD2 TGTGCCAGCAGTCAAACAGTGAAGCGGACTAGCGGTTCACATGAGCAGTTCTTC CASSQTVKRTSGSHEQFF
TRBJ1-1 - TRBV7-9 16 - TGTGCCAGCAGCTTAGGTTGGGGACAAATGAACACTGAAGCTTTCTTT CASSLGWGQMNTEAFF
TRBJ2-5 - TRBV9 16 TRBD2 TGTGCCAGCAGCGTAGCTGGCGCGGGAGGGCCCGAGACCCAGTACTTC CASSVAGAGGPETQYF
TRBJ2-1 few TRBV4-1 18 TRBD2 TGCGCCAGCAGCCAAGAAACAGCGGGGGGGCCATTCGACAATGAGCAGTTCTTC CASSQETAGGPFDNEQFF
TRBJ2-1 once TRBV28 15 - TGTGCCAGCAGTTTATATGCGGGGGCGGTCAATGAGCAGTTCTTC CASSLYAGAVNEQFF